Below, one T cell receptor (beta chain) is given with its context. This CDR3 is 15 amino acids long. V was pared by 6 bases and J by 7 bases, with 7 bases of the junction left unmatched. Germline V gene lookup returns CDR1 SGHNT and CDR2 YENEEA. This record comes from a study of blood T cell repertoires in COVID-19. The assay was immunoSEQ multiplex PCR, and TCRdb's table has in-frame clones only and misses some. The data show 150,000 or so clones, roughly 86% seen once. The chain links TRBV11-3 to TRBJ2-1; 12 bases match TRBD1. This sequence was found in a human donor with acute or convalescent COVID-19. The donor label of this sample is uncertain. The sample comprised peripheral blood. The CDR3 nucleotides are TGTGCCAGCAGGGCCGGGACAGGGGGCTCTAATGAGCAGTTCTTC. It encodes CASRAGTGGSNEQFF.